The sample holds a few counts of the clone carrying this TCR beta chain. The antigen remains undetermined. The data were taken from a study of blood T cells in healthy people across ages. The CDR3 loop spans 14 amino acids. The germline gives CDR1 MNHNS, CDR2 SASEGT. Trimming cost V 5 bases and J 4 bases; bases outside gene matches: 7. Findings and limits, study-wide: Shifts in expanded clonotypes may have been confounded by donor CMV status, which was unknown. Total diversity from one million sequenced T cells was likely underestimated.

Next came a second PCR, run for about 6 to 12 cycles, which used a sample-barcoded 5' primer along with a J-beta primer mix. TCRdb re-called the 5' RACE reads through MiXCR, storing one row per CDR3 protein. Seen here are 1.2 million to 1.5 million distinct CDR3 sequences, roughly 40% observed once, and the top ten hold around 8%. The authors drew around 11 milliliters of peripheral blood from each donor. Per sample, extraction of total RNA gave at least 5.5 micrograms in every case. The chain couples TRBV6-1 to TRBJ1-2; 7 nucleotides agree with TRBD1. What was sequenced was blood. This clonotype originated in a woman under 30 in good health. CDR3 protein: CASSRTGESYGYTF. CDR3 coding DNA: TGTGCCAGCAGTCGGACAGGAGAGTCCTATGGCTACACCTTC.